A selection of T cell receptor beta chains follows, all from one sample in a study of technical replicates of blood from four donors. Assay: immunoSEQ multiplex PCR; the TCRdb copy retains only in-frame clones and omits some. The table records tens of thousands of clones, 95% to 97% of them present only once. The material sequenced was T cells isolated from PBMCs. All receptors come from a human donor in good health. Both conserved end residues are part of each CDR3. A D gene is named only where the DNA matches it firmly. Only some rows state a clone size, as once, few, many or a class for expanded clones.

>-|TRBJ1-3|-|TRBV18
TGTGCCAGCTCACCATGGGGAGACACCATATATTTT
CASSPWGDTIYF
>-|TRBJ1-2|-|TRBV6-1
TGTGCCAGCAGTGAATCGTGGCAGGGGAAAGGCTACACCTTC
CASSESWQGKGYTF
>-|TRBJ2-7|TRBD1|TRBV7-8
TGTGCCAGCAGCTTAGGGAACTACAGGGGCCAGGAAGCCGCGCAGTACTTC
CASSLGNYRGQEAAQYF
>-|TRBJ2-5|-|TRBV29-1
TGCAGCGTTCGGACAGAGGTTTACCAAGAGACCCAGTACTTC
CSVRTEVYQETQYF
>-|TRBJ1-1|TRBD1|TRBV19
TGTGCCAGTAGTTTAACAGGGGTAGGGACTGAAGCTTTCTTT
CASSLTGVGTEAFF
>-|TRBJ2-5|-|TRBV6-6
TGTGCCAGCAGTAGCACAGAGACCCAGTACTTC
CASSSTETQYF
>-|TRBJ2-1|TRBD2|TRBV4-1
TGCGCCAGCAGCCAAGAGTTTCGGGGGGGCTATGAGCAGTTCTTC
CASSQEFRGGYEQFF
>-|TRBJ2-7|-|TRBV27
TGTGCCAGCAGTTTACAGGCAGGGTGGCCCTACGAGCAGTACTTC
CASSLQAGWPYEQYF
>-|TRBJ2-5|TRBD1|TRBV5-6
TGTGCCAGCAGCTTAAAGACAGGGGGGAAGACCCAGTACTTC
CASSLKTGGKTQYF
>-|TRBJ1-6|-|TRBV27
TGTGCCAGCAGTTTACTTGACAGGTTGTATAATTCACCCCTCCACTTT
CASSLLDRLYNSPLHF
>-|TRBJ1-2|-|TRBV29-1
TGCAGCGTTCGGGTTAACTATGGCTACACCTTC
CSVRVNYGYTF
>-|TRBJ2-7|-|TRBV5-4
TGTGCCAGCAGCTTGGTTTCCATTTCCTACGAGCAGTACTTC
CASSLVSISYEQYF
>once|TRBJ2-5|-|TRBV28
TGTGCCAGCAGTTTATGGGAGGGCCAAGAGACCCAGTACTTC
CASSLWEGQETQYF
>-|TRBJ2-3|TRBD1|TRBV10-3
TGTGCCATCAGTGAAGAGGGGGCGAGTGGAGATGGTATTAGCACAGATACGCAGTATTTT
CAISEEGASGDGISTDTQYF
>-|TRBJ2-7|-|TRBV18
TGTGCCAGCTCACCGACAGGAACCTACGAGCAGTACTTC
CASSPTGTYEQYF
>few|TRBJ1-2|-|TRBV7-9
TGTGCCAGCAGCTTAGTGCTGCAAGACAGCTATGGCTACACCTTC
CASSLVLQDSYGYTF
>-|TRBJ1-2|-|TRBV28
TGTGCCATTCAGACTAGGGATAACTATGGCTACACCTTC
CAIQTRDNYGYTF
>-|TRBJ1-3|-|TRBV29-1
TGCAGCGTTGACGTTGGGGCCTCTGGAAACACCATATATTTT
CSVDVGASGNTIYF
>-|TRBJ1-2|-|TRBV19
TGTGCCAGTAGTCCCATGGGACTCACGTATGGCTACACCTTC
CASSPMGLTYGYTF
>-|TRBJ2-6|TRBD1|TRBV7-2
TGTGCCAGCAGCTTGGGGACAGGGTCTGAGGTCTCGACTTTC
CASSLGTGSEVSTF
>-|TRBJ2-4|-|TRBV29-1
TGCAGCGTTGAACGGGGTTCCATTCAGTACTTC
CSVERGSIQYF
>-|TRBJ2-1|TRBD2|TRBV4-2
TGTGCCAGCAGCCAAACGACCCCCGGGACTAGCGGGAGGCATGAGCAGTTCTTC
CASSQTTPGTSGRHEQFF
>-|TRBJ1-2|TRBD1|TRBV6-1
TGTGCCAGCAGTGAAGGACAGGGCTATGGCTACACCTTC
CASSEGQGYGYTF
>-|TRBJ2-1|TRBD2|TRBV11-2
TGTGCCAGCAGCGTCTCCTCGGGGGGTTGGAATGAGCAGTTCTTC
CASSVSSGGWNEQFF
>once|TRBJ1-2|TRBD1|TRBV7-9
TGTGCCAGCAGACGCCCTACAGGGGGCGGCTACACCTTC
CASRRPTGGGYTF
>-|TRBJ2-1|TRBD1|TRBV6-6
TGTGCCAGCAGCCCCGCAGGGGGCTTAAATGAGCAGTTCTTC
CASSPAGGLNEQFF
>-|TRBJ1-1|-|TRBV10-1
TGCGCCAGCAGTCTCCCAGGGGTCCCTGAAGCTTTCTTT
CASSLPGVPEAFF
>-|TRBJ2-5|TRBD1|TRBV27
TGTGCCAGCATCCCTCGACAGGGGGTCCCCCAGTACTTC
CASIPRQGVPQYF
>-|TRBJ2-3|TRBD1|TRBV7-9
TGTGCCAGCAGCCGACCAGCCGACGGACAGGGGGCGGGCACAGATACGCAGTATTTT
CASSRPADGQGAGTDTQYF
>-|TRBJ2-7|TRBD1|TRBV7-9
TGTGCCAGCATCCCTGGGACAGGGACCCCTTACGAGCAGTACTTC
CASIPGTGTPYEQYF
>-|TRBJ2-1|-|TRBV14
TGTGCCAGCAGCCAAGATAACCCATTAGCGGAATACTACAATGAGCAGTTCTTC
CASSQDNPLAEYYNEQFF
>-|TRBJ2-1|TRBD2|TRBV27
TGTGCCAGCAGTCACCTAGCGGGAGGACCCTATGAGCAGTTCTTC
CASSHLAGGPYEQFF
>-|TRBJ2-7|-|TRBV27
TGTGCCAGCAGTTCCCCACTAAACTACGAGCAGTACTTC
CASSSPLNYEQYF
>-|TRBJ2-4|-|TRBV5-4
TGTGCCAGCAGCCTATCGACAGCTCTAGCCAAAAACATTCAGTACTTC
CASSLSTALAKNIQYF
>few|TRBJ2-7|TRBD1|TRBV4-1
TGCGCCAGCAGCCCGCAGGGGGCTTATGAGCAGTACTTC
CASSPQGAYEQYF
>-|TRBJ2-7|-|TRBV4-1
TGCGCCAGCAGCCAAGGAGTCCTACTAGCTTCCTACGAGCAGTACTTC
CASSQGVLLASYEQYF
>-|TRBJ2-7|TRBD1|TRBV11-3
TGTGCCAGCAGCTTAGCCTGGGACAGGGCGTCCGAGCAGTACTTC
CASSLAWDRASEQYF
>-|TRBJ1-2|-|TRBV4-2
TGTGCCAGCAGCCAAGATAAACAGCAACTGTATGGCTACACCTTC
CASSQDKQQLYGYTF
>-|TRBJ1-2|-|TRBV6-1
TGTGCCAGCAGTGAAGGGCGGGGCTATGGCTACACCTTC
CASSEGRGYGYTF
>-|TRBJ2-2|TRBD1|TRBV18
TGTGCCAGCTCCCCAGGGACAGCGAACACCGGGGAGCTGTTTTTT
CASSPGTANTGELFF
>-|TRBJ1-2|TRBD1|TRBV5-6
TGTGCCAGCAGCTCAACGACAGGGCGCGTACAGAATGGCTACACCTTC
CASSSTTGRVQNGYTF
>-|TRBJ2-1|TRBD2|TRBV5-1
TGCGCCAGCAGATCGGGACTAGCGGAGTACAATGAGCAGTTCTTC
CASRSGLAEYNEQFF
>-|TRBJ2-7|TRBD1|TRBV2
TGTGCCAGCAGCAGGGACAGGGGAGACCACGAGCAGTACTTC
CASSRDRGDHEQYF
>-|TRBJ1-1|TRBD1|TRBV5-1
TGCGCCAGCTCAGAACAGGGGGCGAACACTGAAGCTTTCTTT
CASSEQGANTEAFF
>-|TRBJ1-2|-|TRBV11-3
TGTGCCAGCAGCTTAGAAGCGGGCGGGGGCGGCTATGGCTACACCTTC
CASSLEAGGGGYGYTF
>-|TRBJ2-1|-|TRBV6-5
TGTGCCAGCAGTCTTACGGGGACCCCCGGGGGTGAGCAGTTCTTC
CASSLTGTPGGEQFF
>-|TRBJ2-5|-|TRBV11-3
TGTGCCAGCAGCGAGGGGGGGAGCCAAGAGACCCAGTACTTC
CASSEGGSQETQYF
>-|TRBJ1-5|TRBD1|TRBV7-8
TGTGCCAGCAAGAACGGGACAGTCAATCAGCCCCAGCATTTT
CASKNGTVNQPQHF
>-|TRBJ2-3|TRBD2|TRBV19
TGTGCCGGGACTAGCGGCACAGATACGCAGTATTTT
CAGTSGTDTQYF
>-|TRBJ2-7|-|TRBV6-1
TGTGCCAGCAGTGACCCCAATGTAGTCTACTCCTACGAGCAGTACTTC
CASSDPNVVYSYEQYF
>-|TRBJ2-7|TRBD1|TRBV11-2
TGTGCCAGCAGCTTACCCGGGACAGGGGCTCCGCAGTACTTC
CASSLPGTGAPQYF
>-|TRBJ1-1|-|TRBV30
TGTGCCAGAGAAGGGGAGGGCACTGAAGCTTTCTTT
CAREGEGTEAFF
>-|TRBJ2-7|-|TRBV27
TGTGCCAGCAGTTCGGCAGGGGACTACGAGCAGTACTTC
CASSSAGDYEQYF
>-|TRBJ2-2|TRBD2|TRBV5-1
TGCGCCAGCAGCTTGGATCCTAGCGGGAAGAACACCGGGGAGCTGTTTTTT
CASSLDPSGKNTGELFF
>-|TRBJ1-2|-|TRBV7-8
TGTGCCAGCAGCGGCCGAGTGGCAGGAAGGCTAAGCTACACCTTC
CASSGRVAGRLSYTF
>-|TRBJ2-5|-|TRBV7-7
TGTGCCAGCAGCTTGACAGATTATGAGACCCAGTACTTC
CASSLTDYETQYF
>-|TRBJ2-7|TRBD1|TRBV6-6
TGTGCCAGCAGTTACTCCCGGACAGGGGGAACCTACGAGCAGTACTTC
CASSYSRTGGTYEQYF
>-|TRBJ2-7|-|TRBV2
TGTGCCAGCAGTGGGCACGGGACGGACTACTACGAGCAGTACTTC
CASSGHGTDYYEQYF
>-|TRBJ2-7|TRBD2|TRBV29-1
TGCAGCGTTGGTGAGACTAGCGGGAGGGCCGTCTACGAGCAGTACTTC
CSVGETSGRAVYEQYF